Presented here are 21 T cell receptor beta chains from one specimen sequenced in a study of shared clonotypes between healthy human individuals. Sequenced by immunoSEQ multiplex PCR; TCRdb stores in-frame clones only, minus some. The sample carries hundreds of thousands of clones, approximately 73% recorded once. The sequencing input was memory CD4+ T cells sorted from blood. Subset reported: CD45RA-negative fraction. The source is a woman younger than 45 in good health.

This chain connects TRBV25-1 to TRBJ2-5; TRBD1 aligns across 11 bases. In germline, CDR1 is MGHDK, CDR2 SYGVNS. After removal of 6 bases from V and 5 bases from J, the junction contained 8 bases not matched to a gene. This CDR3 is 15 amino acids long. The CDR3 DNA is TGTGCCAGCAGCGGACAGGGGGCAGAACGGGAGACCCAGTACTTC. It yields the protein CASSGQGAERETQYF.

This sequence joins TRBV29-1 and TRBJ1-4; unclear D gene. CDR3 size: 18 residues. From germline, CDR1 is SQVTM and CDR2 ANQGSEA. Between the trimmed V and J ends, which lost 2 bases and 7 bases, there was a span of 26 bases. For the CDR3, the DNA is TGCAGCGTTGAAAAGGTGATAGGTGTGGGGATTAGAGGTGAAAAACTGTTTTTT. It encodes CSVEKVIGVGIRGEKLFF.

The chain uses TRBV29-1 and TRBJ1-1; 8 nucleotides agree with TRBD1. With 7 bases clipped from V and 4 bases from J, the junction kept 8 bases outside the gene matches. Per the germline V gene, CDR1 is SQVTM and CDR2 is ANQGSEA. The CDR3 is 13 amino acids. The CDR3 sequence: CSGSTGVATEAFF. The CDR3 region has the DNA TGCAGCGGTTCGACAGGGGTGGCCACTGAAGCTTTCTTT.

The V and J genes are TRBV10-3 and TRBJ1-2; 9 nucleotides agree with TRBD1. The CDR3 sequence is 14 residues long. Germline V gene data show CDR1 as ENHRY and CDR2 as SYGVKD. V gave up 5 bases and J gave up 4 bases; unmatched junction bases: 5. CDR3 bases: TGTGCCATCAGTCGGGGACAGGGTCCCTATGGCTACACCTTC. Translating gives CAISRGQGPYGYTF.

There are a few counts of this clone. CDR3 residues: CASSLAPLAGQDTQYF. In DNA form, the CDR3 reads TGCGCCAGCAGCTTGGCCCCCTTAGCGGGACAAGATACGCAGTATTTT. J is TRBJ2-3 and V is TRBV5-1, with 8 nucleotides matching TRBD2. There are 16 residues in the CDR3. The J segment lost 5 bases and the V segment lost 0 bases, leaving 8 bases of the junction unmatched. Germline V gene lookup returns CDR1 SGHRS and CDR2 YFSETQ.

The V call is TRBV19, the J call TRBJ2-2; 7 nucleotides match TRBD1. The CDR3 loop spans 17 amino acids. J lost 1 base, V lost 3 bases, and 8 bases had no gene match. The V gene's germline CDR1 is LNHDA and CDR2 SQIVND (reference sequence). The CDR3 coding sequence is TGTGCCAGTAGTATCGCCCACCGGACAGGGAACACCGGGGAGCTGTTTTTT. Its protein product is CASSIAHRTGNTGELFF.

This clone has a single count. This chain uses TRBV28 with TRBJ1-2; D is undetermined. The CDR3 extends over 13 amino acids. The germline CDR1 and CDR2 sequences are MDHEN and SYDVKM. Deletions cut 6 bases from V and 4 bases from J, with 12 bases between. This chain's CDR3 is CASRRSQRYGYTF. In DNA form, the CDR3 reads TGTGCCAGCAGAAGATCTCAACGCTATGGCTACACCTTC.

The rearrangement links TRBV7-9 to TRBJ2-5; TRBD2 is a possible D gene (6 bases). The CDR3 totals 14 residues. Trimming took off 6 bases at V and 5 bases at J, with 16 bases between the two ends. In germline, CDR1 is SEHNR, CDR2 FQNEAQ (reference sequence). This CDR3 is CASSSGSLGETQYF. DNA of the CDR3: TGTGCCAGCAGTTCCGGGAGCCTGGGGGAGACCCAGTACTTC.

The gene calls are TRBV9 and TRBJ2-7, with 8 nucleotides matching TRBD1. CDR3 size: 16 residues. V trimming: 0 bases; J trimming: 5 bases; junction bases outside the gene matches: 10. The germline V gene has CDR1 SGDLS and CDR2 YYNGEE. The CDR3 DNA follows: TGTGCCAGCAGCGTAGGCCCCGGCAGGGGGCTCGACGAGCAGTACTTC. Protein: CASSVGPGRGLDEQYF.

V is TRBV10-3 and J is TRBJ2-7; D is unclear. Germline CDR1 is ENHRY and CDR2 is SYGVKD. Trimming left V 6 bases short and J 2 bases short, with 11 bases between. The CDR3 runs 13 residues. CDR3 in DNA: TGTGCCATCAGGCCAACAGAGACCTACGAGCAGTACTTC. Amino acids: CAIRPTETYEQYF.

This chain joins TRBV19 and TRBJ2-1; D is perhaps TRBD2 (5 bases). Trimming took off 9 bases at V and 7 bases at J, with 10 bases between the two ends. Per germline, CDR1 LNHDA and CDR2 SQIVND (reference sequence). This CDR3 is built from 11 residues. CDR3 in amino acids: CARAPGNEQFF. The CDR3 DNA reads as TGTGCCAGGGCCCCGGGGAATGAGCAGTTCTTC. Complete variable domain (other parts from reference TRBV19 and TRBJ2-1): DGGITQSPKYLFRKEGQNVTLSCEQNLNHDAMYWYRQDPGQGLRLIYYSQIVNDFQKGDIAEGYSVSREKKESFPLTVTSAQKNPTAFYLCARAPGNEQFFGPGTRLTVL.

This chain joins TRBV5-1 and TRBJ2-7; perhaps TRBD2 as D (6 bases). The V end was cut by 4 bases, the J end by 6 bases, with 17 bases between. Germline V gene lookup returns CDR1 SGHRS and CDR2 YFSETQ. This CDR3 has 14 residues. This CDR3 reads CASSTGTPRAEQYF. The CDR3, as DNA: TGCGCCAGCAGCACCGGGACTCCCCGGGCCGAGCAGTACTTC.

The gene calls are TRBV7-2 and TRBJ2-3; the D gene is possibly TRBD2 (5 bases). V was pared by 5 bases and J by 3 bases, with 15 bases between. Germline loops: CDR1 SGHTA, CDR2 FQGNSA. CDR3 length equals 15 residues. CDR3 amino acids: CASSPALVRTDTQYF. The CDR3 DNA follows: TGTGCCAGCAGCCCAGCACTAGTGAGGACAGATACGCAGTATTTT.

In this sample, this clone turned up once. The rearrangement joins TRBV7-2 to TRBJ2-3, with D possibly matching TRBD1 (6 bases). The CDR3 spans 14 residues. Germline loops: CDR1 SGHTA, CDR2 FQGNSA. Trimming pared 5 bases from V and 4 bases from J, leaving 13 bases between. DNA for the CDR3: TGTGCCAGCAGCGCCAACAGGGCAGCAGATACGCAGTATTTT. This gives the protein CASSANRAADTQYF.

This sequence joins TRBV29-1 and TRBJ2-3, with 8 bases identical to TRBD1. V gave up 2 bases and J gave up 6 bases; unmatched junction bases: 4. The CDR3 length is 13 residues. Germline V lookup: CDR1 SQVTM, CDR2 ANQGSEA. The CDR3 DNA sequence: TGCAGCGTTGAACAGGGGGCGGGGGATACGCAGTATTTT. Translating it yields CSVEQGAGDTQYF.

The rearrangement links TRBV27 to TRBJ2-5, with D unclear. Germline V CDR1 and CDR2: MNHEY, SMNVEV (reference sequence). Trimming took 5 bases from V and 5 from J, leaving 6 bases between them. The CDR3 runs to 11 residues. The CDR3 sequence: CASSHLETQYF. The CDR3 DNA sequence: TGTGCCAGCAGTCACCTGGAGACCCAGTACTTC.

This clone was counted between two and nine times. CDR3 nucleotides: TGTGCCAGCAGCACCGGGAGTCAGCCCCAGCATTTT. Protein: CASSTGSQPQHF. The chain is built from TRBV28 and TRBJ1-5; D not certain. CDR3 length: 12 residues. Per germline, CDR1 MDHEN and CDR2 SYDVKM. V lost 6 bases and J 6 bases, leaving 9 bases between the germline ends.

The J gene is TRBJ1-4, the V gene TRBV5-8, with D uncertain. The germline V gene has CDR1 SGHTS and CDR2 YDEGEE. Trimming shortened V by 4 bases and J by 10 bases, and 11 bases separated the two germline ends. The CDR3 consists of 12 residues. The CDR3 loop is CASSPRLGKLFF. CDR3 sequence (DNA): TGTGCCAGCAGCCCGAGGCTGGGAAAACTGTTTTTT.

The V and J genes are TRBV5-1 and TRBJ1-2, with D perhaps matching TRBD1 (5 bases). Between the trimmed V and J ends, which lost 2 bases and 6 bases, there was a span of 20 bases. This CDR3 has 16 residues. Germline lookup yields CDR1 SGHRS and CDR2 YFSETQ. CDR3 in amino acids: CASSFDLGTAADGYTF. The CDR3, as DNA: TGCGCCAGCAGCTTCGATCTAGGGACGGCGGCGGATGGCTACACCTTC.

CDR3 loop: CASSLAGQGISGANVLTF. In DNA form, the CDR3 reads TGCGCCAGCAGCTTGGCCGGACAGGGGATCTCTGGGGCCAACGTCCTGACTTTC. V is TRBV5-1 and J is TRBJ2-6; 9 bases map to TRBD1. V was pared by 0 bases and J by 0 bases, with 4 bases of the junction left unmatched. This CDR3 spans 18 amino acids. The germline V gene has CDR1 SGHRS and CDR2 YFSETQ.

The chain joins TRBV7-8 to TRBJ2-5; D gene uncertain. V was clipped by 3 bases and J by 2 bases, with 13 bases between them. The germline V gene encodes CDR1 SGHVS and CDR2 FQNEAQ. CDR3 length: 15 residues. CDR3: CASSFEAARQETQYF. In DNA, the CDR3 is TGTGCCAGCAGCTTCGAGGCCGCACGACAAGAGACCCAGTACTTC.